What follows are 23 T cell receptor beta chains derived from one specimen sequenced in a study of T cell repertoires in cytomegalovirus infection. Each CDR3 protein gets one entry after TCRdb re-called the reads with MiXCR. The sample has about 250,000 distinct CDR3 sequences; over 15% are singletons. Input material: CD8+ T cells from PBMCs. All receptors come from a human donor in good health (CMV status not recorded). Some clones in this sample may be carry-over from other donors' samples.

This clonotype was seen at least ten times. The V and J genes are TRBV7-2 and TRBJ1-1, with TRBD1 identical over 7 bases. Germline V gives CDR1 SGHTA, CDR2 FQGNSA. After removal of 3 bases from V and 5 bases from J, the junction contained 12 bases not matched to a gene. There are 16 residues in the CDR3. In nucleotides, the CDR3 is TGTGCCAGCAGCTTTACACCTACAGGGGAAAGGACTGAAGCTTTCTTT. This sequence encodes CASSFTPTGERTEAFF.

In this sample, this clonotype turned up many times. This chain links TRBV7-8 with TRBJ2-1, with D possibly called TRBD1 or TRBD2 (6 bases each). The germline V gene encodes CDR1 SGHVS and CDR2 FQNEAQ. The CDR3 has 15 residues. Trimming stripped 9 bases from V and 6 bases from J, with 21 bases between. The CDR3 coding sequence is TGTGCCAGTAGCGGTCCGGACAGAACCCCCAATGAGCAGTTCTTC. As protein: CASSGPDRTPNEQFF. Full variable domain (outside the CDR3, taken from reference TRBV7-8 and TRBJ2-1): GAGVSQSPRYKVAKRGQDVALRCDPISGHVSLFWYQQALGQGPEFLTYFQNEAQLDKSGLPSDRFFAERPEGSVSTLKIQRTQQEDSAVYLCASSGPDRTPNEQFFGPGTRLTVL.

CDR3 sequence: CASSLAGDRALLPYNEQFF. CDR3 nucleotide sequence: TGCGCCAGCAGCTTAGCGGGGGACAGGGCCCTCCTACCCTACAATGAGCAGTTCTTC. The chain employs TRBV5-1 and TRBJ2-1; D is perhaps TRBD1 (9 bases). The CDR3 contains 19 residues. Trimming took off 2 bases at V and 2 bases at J, with 23 bases between the two ends. Germline CDR1 SGHRS, CDR2 YFSETQ.

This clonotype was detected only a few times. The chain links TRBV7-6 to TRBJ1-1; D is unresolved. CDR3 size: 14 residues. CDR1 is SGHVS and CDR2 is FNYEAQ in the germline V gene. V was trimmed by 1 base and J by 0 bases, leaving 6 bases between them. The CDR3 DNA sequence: TGTGCCAGCAGCTTAGGACACCTGAACACTGAAGCTTTCTTT. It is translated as CASSLGHLNTEAFF.

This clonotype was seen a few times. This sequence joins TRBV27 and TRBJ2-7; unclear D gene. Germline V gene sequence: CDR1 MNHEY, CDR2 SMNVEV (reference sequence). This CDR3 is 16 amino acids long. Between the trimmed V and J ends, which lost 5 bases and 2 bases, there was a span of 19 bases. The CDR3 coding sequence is TGTGCCAGCAGTCTGACCCACGGCAGTCCACCCTACGAGCAGTACTTC. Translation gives CASSLTHGSPPYEQYF.

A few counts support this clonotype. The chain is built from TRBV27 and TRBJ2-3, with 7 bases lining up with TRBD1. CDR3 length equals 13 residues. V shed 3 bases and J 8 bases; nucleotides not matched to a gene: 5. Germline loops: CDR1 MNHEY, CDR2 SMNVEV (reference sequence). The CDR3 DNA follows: TGTGCCAGCAGTTTGACAGGGATGGGTACGCAGTATTTT. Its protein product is CASSLTGMGTQYF.

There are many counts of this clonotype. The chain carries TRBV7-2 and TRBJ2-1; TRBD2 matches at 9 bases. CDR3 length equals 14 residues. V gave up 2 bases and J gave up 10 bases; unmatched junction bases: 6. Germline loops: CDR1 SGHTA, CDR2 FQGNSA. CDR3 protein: CASSLRVTSGEQFF. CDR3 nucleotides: TGTGCCAGCAGCTTAAGGGTAACTAGCGGGGAGCAGTTCTTC.

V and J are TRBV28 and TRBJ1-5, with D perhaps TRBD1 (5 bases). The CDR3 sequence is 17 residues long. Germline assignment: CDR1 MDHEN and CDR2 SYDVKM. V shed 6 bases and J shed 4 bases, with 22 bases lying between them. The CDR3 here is CASSRPPFRQGNQPQHF. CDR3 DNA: TGTGCCAGCAGCCGGCCCCCATTCCGGCAGGGAAATCAGCCCCAGCATTTT.

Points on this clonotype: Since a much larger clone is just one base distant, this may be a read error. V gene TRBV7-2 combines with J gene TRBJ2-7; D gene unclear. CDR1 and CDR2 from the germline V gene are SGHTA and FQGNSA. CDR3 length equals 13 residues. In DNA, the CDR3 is TGTGTCAGCAGCTTAGAAGCTAACTACGAGCAGTACTTC. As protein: CVSSLEANYEQYF. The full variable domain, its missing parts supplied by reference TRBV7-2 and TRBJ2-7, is GAGVSQSPSNKVTEKGKDVELRCDPISGHTALYWYRQSLGQGLEFLIYFQGNSAPDKSGLPSDRFSAERTGGSVSTLTIQRTQQEDSAVYLCVSSLEANYEQYFGPGTRLTVT.

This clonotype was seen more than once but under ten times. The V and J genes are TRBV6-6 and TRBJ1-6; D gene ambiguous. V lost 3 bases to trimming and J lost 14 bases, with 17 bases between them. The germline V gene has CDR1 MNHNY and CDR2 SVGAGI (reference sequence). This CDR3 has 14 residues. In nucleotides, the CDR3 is TGTGCCAGCAGTTATTCCTCAACAGCCGAGGCCCTCCACTTT. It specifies CASSYSSTAEALHF.

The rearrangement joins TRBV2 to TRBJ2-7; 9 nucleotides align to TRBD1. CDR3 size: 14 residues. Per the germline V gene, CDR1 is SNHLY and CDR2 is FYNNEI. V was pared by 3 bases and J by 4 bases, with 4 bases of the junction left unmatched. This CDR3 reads CASSDSTGGYEQYF. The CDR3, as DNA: TGTGCCAGCAGTGACTCGACAGGGGGTTACGAGCAGTACTTC.

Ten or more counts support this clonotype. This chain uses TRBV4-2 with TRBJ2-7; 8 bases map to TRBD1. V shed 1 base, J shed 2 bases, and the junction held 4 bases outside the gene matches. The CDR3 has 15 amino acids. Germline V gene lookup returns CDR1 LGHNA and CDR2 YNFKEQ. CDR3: CASSQAGQGAYEQYF. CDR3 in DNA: TGTGCCAGCAGCCAAGCCGGACAGGGCGCCTACGAGCAGTACTTC.

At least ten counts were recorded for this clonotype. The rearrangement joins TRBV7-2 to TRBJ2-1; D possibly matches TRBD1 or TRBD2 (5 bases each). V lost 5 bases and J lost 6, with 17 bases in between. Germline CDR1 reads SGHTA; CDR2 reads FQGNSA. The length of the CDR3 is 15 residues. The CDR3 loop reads CASSAYLGAGNEQFF. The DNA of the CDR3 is TGTGCCAGCAGCGCGTATCTCGGGGCGGGCAATGAGCAGTTCTTC. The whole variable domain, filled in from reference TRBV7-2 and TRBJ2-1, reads GAGVSQSPSNKVTEKGKDVELRCDPISGHTALYWYRQSLGQGLEFLIYFQGNSAPDKSGLPSDRFSAERTGGSVSTLTIQRTQQEDSAVYLCASSAYLGAGNEQFFGPGTRLTVL.

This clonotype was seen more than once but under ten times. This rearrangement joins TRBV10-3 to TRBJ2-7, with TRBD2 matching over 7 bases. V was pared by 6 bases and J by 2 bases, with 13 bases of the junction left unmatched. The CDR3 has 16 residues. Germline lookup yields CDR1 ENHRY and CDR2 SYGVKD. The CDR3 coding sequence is TGTGCCATCAGGGCCACCAACGCGGGGGTGACCTACGAGCAGTACTTC. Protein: CAIRATNAGVTYEQYF.

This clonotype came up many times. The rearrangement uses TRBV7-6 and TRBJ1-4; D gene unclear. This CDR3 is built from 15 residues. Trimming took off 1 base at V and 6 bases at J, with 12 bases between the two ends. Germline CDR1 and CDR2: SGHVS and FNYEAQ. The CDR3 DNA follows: TGTGCCAGCAGCTTAGGGTCGGCTCCCTATGAAAAACTGTTTTTT. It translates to CASSLGSAPYEKLFF.

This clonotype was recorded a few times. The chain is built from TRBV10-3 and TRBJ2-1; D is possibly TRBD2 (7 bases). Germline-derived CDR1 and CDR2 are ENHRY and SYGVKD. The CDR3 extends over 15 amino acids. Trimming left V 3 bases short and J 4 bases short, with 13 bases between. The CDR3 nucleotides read TGTGCCATCAGTGAAGAGGGGGGGGTTTACAATGAGCAGTTCTTC. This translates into CAISEEGGVYNEQFF.

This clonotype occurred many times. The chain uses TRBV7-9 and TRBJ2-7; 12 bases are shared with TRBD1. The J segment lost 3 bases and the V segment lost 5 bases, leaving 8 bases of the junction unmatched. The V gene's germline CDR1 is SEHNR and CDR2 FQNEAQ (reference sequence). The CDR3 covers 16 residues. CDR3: CASSAPGTGGIYEQYF. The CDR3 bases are TGTGCCAGCAGCGCACCCGGGACAGGGGGCATCTACGAGCAGTACTTC.

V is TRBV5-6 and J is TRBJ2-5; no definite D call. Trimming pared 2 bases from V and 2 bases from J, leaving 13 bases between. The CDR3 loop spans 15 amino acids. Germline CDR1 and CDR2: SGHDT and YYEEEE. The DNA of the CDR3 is TGTGCCAGCAGCTTTTGGCAGGCAGGACAAGAGACCCAGTACTTC. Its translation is CASSFWQAGQETQYF.

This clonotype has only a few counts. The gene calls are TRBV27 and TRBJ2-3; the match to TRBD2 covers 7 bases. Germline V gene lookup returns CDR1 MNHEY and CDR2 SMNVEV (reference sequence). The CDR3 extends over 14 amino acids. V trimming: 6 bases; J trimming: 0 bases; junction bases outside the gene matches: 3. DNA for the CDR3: TGTGCCAGCAGGCTACTAGCGAGCACAGATACGCAGTATTTT. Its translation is CASRLLASTDTQYF.

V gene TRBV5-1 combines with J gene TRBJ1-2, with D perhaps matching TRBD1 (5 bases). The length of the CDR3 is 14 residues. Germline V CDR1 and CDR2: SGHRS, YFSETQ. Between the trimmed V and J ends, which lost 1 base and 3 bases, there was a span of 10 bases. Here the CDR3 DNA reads TGCGCCAGCAGCTTGACGGGACCCTACTATGGCTACACCTTC. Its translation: CASSLTGPYYGYTF.

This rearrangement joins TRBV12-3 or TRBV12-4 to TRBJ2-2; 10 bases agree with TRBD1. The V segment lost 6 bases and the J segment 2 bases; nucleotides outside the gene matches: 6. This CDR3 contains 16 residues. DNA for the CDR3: TGTGCCAGCAGCCCGACAGGGGGCCAAAACACCGGGGAGCTGTTTTTT. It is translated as CASSPTGGQNTGELFF.

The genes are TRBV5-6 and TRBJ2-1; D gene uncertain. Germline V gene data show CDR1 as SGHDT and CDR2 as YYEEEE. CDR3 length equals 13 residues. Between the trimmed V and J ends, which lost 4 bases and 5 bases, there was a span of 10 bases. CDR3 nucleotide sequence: TGTGCCAGCAGCATCCAGATGGACAATGAGCAGTTCTTC. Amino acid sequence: CASSIQMDNEQFF.

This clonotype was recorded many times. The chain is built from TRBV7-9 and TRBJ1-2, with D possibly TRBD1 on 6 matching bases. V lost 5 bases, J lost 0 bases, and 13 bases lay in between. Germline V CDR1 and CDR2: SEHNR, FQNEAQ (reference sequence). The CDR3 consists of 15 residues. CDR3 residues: CASSDNRAPNYGYTF. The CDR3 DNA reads TGTGCCAGCAGCGACAACAGGGCGCCTAACTATGGCTACACCTTC.